These T cell receptor beta chains were read from a single sample in a study of CD8+ T cells in alopecia areata. Assay: immunoSEQ multiplex PCR; the TCRdb copy retains only in-frame clones and omits some. The data contain 110,000 or so clones, approximately 59% of them singletons. The source material was CD8+ T cells sorted from blood. These receptors came from a human donor in good health. CDR3s include the opening cysteine and the closing phenylalanine or tryptophan. D genes are given only for firm matches. The size entry is marked missing in some rows and otherwise reads once, few, many or a size class.

D gene: TRBD1; clone size: few; V gene: TRBV29-1; J gene: TRBJ2-7; CDR3 DNA: TGCAGCGTCGGACAGGGATACTACGAGCAGTACTTC; CDR3 protein: CSVGQGYYEQYF
D gene: NA; clone size: few; V gene: TRBV28; J gene: TRBJ1-4; CDR3 DNA: TGTGCCAGCAGTCAAGGAGGAGAGAAACTGTTTTTT; CDR3 protein: CASSQGGEKLFF
D gene: NA; clone size: few; V gene: TRBV29-1; J gene: TRBJ2-4; CDR3 DNA: TGCAGCGTTGAAGACCAGGGGAGTGAAAACATTCAGTACTTC; CDR3 protein: CSVEDQGSENIQYF
D gene: TRBD2; clone size: NA; V gene: TRBV4-3; J gene: TRBJ2-1; CDR3 DNA: TGCGCCAGCAGCCCAGGACTAGCGGAGCCCAATGAGCAGTTCTTC; CDR3 protein: CASSPGLAEPNEQFF
D gene: TRBD1; clone size: NA; V gene: TRBV25-1; J gene: TRBJ1-2; CDR3 DNA: TGTGCCAGCAGTGATAGGACAGGGCACTATGGCTACACCTTC; CDR3 protein: CASSDRTGHYGYTF
D gene: TRBD2; clone size: NA; V gene: TRBV19; J gene: TRBJ2-5; CDR3 DNA: TGTGCCAGTAGCGCTAGCGGGGCCCGAGAGACCCAGTACTTC; CDR3 protein: CASSASGARETQYF
D gene: NA; clone size: few; V gene: TRBV28; J gene: TRBJ1-1; CDR3 DNA: TGTGCCAGCAGCCTTCCCACTGAAGCTTTCTTT; CDR3 protein: CASSLPTEAFF
D gene: TRBD1; clone size: NA; V gene: TRBV4-3; J gene: TRBJ1-1; CDR3 DNA: TGCGCCAGCAGCCAGACAGGGGGTTCCTCTGAAGCTTTCTTT; CDR3 protein: CASSQTGGSSEAFF
D gene: TRBD1; clone size: few; V gene: TRBV13; J gene: TRBJ1-1; CDR3 DNA: TGTGCCAGCAGCTTAGGCCAGACAGGGACGAACACTGAAGCTTTCTTT; CDR3 protein: CASSLGQTGTNTEAFF
D gene: NA; clone size: NA; V gene: TRBV7-9; J gene: TRBJ2-7; CDR3 DNA: TGTGCCAGCGGGGTCAACGAGCAGTACTTC; CDR3 protein: CASGVNEQYF
D gene: NA; clone size: NA; V gene: TRBV7-9; J gene: TRBJ2-3; CDR3 DNA: TGTGCCAGCAGCTTAGTAGCGGCAGGCGGGGCTTGGGATACGCAGTATTTT; CDR3 protein: CASSLVAAGGAWDTQYF
D gene: NA; clone size: NA; V gene: TRBV5-1; J gene: TRBJ2-2; CDR3 DNA: TGCGCCAGCAGCTTGGCCAGGTTTATGAGCTACTCTACGAACACCGGGGAGCTGTTTTTT; CDR3 protein: CASSLARFMSYSTNTGELFF
D gene: NA; clone size: NA; V gene: TRBV4-3; J gene: TRBJ2-5; CDR3 DNA: TGCGCCAGCAGCCAAGATCACGGGGCAGGTTTTTTAACCCAGTACTTC; CDR3 protein: CASSQDHGAGFLTQYF
D gene: TRBD2; clone size: NA; V gene: TRBV5-1; J gene: TRBJ2-3; CDR3 DNA: TGCGCCAGCAGCTCGCTAGCGGGGGGGCTCCATACGCAGTATTTT; CDR3 protein: CASSSLAGGLHTQYF
D gene: NA; clone size: NA; V gene: TRBV29-1; J gene: TRBJ2-6; CDR3 DNA: TGCAGCGTTCCGACAGGGAGGTCTGGGGCCAACGTCCTGACTTTC; CDR3 protein: CSVPTGRSGANVLTF
D gene: TRBD1; clone size: NA; V gene: TRBV29-1; J gene: TRBJ1-4; CDR3 DNA: TGCAGCGTTGCAGGGACAGGGGGGACAGGAAAACTGTTTTTT; CDR3 protein: CSVAGTGGTGKLFF
D gene: NA; clone size: NA; V gene: TRBV29-1; J gene: TRBJ2-2; CDR3 DNA: TGCAGCGGACGGAATGAGAACACCGGGGAGCTGTTTTTT; CDR3 protein: CSGRNENTGELFF
D gene: TRBD1; clone size: few; V gene: TRBV29-1; J gene: TRBJ1-1; CDR3 DNA: TGCAGCGCAGGGAAGGGACAGGGCTTCACTGAAGCTTTCTTT; CDR3 protein: CSAGKGQGFTEAFF
D gene: TRBD1; clone size: NA; V gene: TRBV4-2; J gene: TRBJ1-4; CDR3 DNA: TGTGCCAGCAGCCAAGATGGAGATGGACAGGGGAATGAAAAACTGTTTTTT; CDR3 protein: CASSQDGDGQGNEKLFF
D gene: TRBD1; clone size: few; V gene: TRBV7-9; J gene: TRBJ1-2; CDR3 DNA: TGTGCCAGCAGCCTTGGGACAGGGGGCAATGGCTACACCTTC; CDR3 protein: CASSLGTGGNGYTF
D gene: NA; clone size: NA; V gene: TRBV7-9; J gene: TRBJ1-1; CDR3 DNA: TGTGCCAGCAGCTTATCAGGGCACAATGAAGCTTTCTTT; CDR3 protein: CASSLSGHNEAFF
D gene: TRBD1; clone size: NA; V gene: TRBV29-1; J gene: TRBJ1-5; CDR3 DNA: TGCAGCGCCGACAGGGGAGAATCCTATGGCAATCAGCCCCAGCATTTT; CDR3 protein: CSADRGESYGNQPQHF
D gene: NA; clone size: NA; V gene: TRBV11-2; J gene: TRBJ2-3; CDR3 DNA: TGTGCCAGCAGCTTAGATTCCGTCACAGATACGCAGTATTTT; CDR3 protein: CASSLDSVTDTQYF
D gene: NA; clone size: NA; V gene: TRBV30; J gene: TRBJ2-4; CDR3 DNA: TGTGCCTGGAGTGTAGAAGCAGCCAAAAACATTCAGTACTTC; CDR3 protein: CAWSVEAAKNIQYF
D gene: TRBD1; clone size: NA; V gene: TRBV4-1; J gene: TRBJ1-1; CDR3 DNA: TGCGCCAGCAGCCCCTCAGGGGGTGGAACTGAAGCTTTCTTT; CDR3 protein: CASSPSGGGTEAFF
D gene: TRBD2; clone size: few; V gene: TRBV30; J gene: TRBJ2-1; CDR3 DNA: TGTGCCTGGTCGGGACTAGCGGGGGGTAATGAGCAGTTCTTC; CDR3 protein: CAWSGLAGGNEQFF
D gene: TRBD2; clone size: NA; V gene: TRBV7-3; J gene: TRBJ2-3; CDR3 DNA: TGTGCCAGCAGCTCGGGACTAGCGGGGGGCCCCGGCACAGATACGCAGTATTTT; CDR3 protein: CASSSGLAGGPGTDTQYF
D gene: TRBD2; clone size: NA; V gene: TRBV9; J gene: TRBJ2-7; CDR3 DNA: TGTGCCAGCAGCGTAGCTCCCAGCGGGGGAGCCTACGAGCAGTACTTC; CDR3 protein: CASSVAPSGGAYEQYF
D gene: TRBD1; clone size: NA; V gene: TRBV4-2; J gene: TRBJ1-1; CDR3 DNA: TGTGCCAGCAGCCAAGGGACAGGAACTGAAGCTTTCTTT; CDR3 protein: CASSQGTGTEAFF
D gene: TRBD1; clone size: NA; V gene: TRBV6-5; J gene: TRBJ1-2; CDR3 DNA: TGTGCCAGCAGTTACTCGAGCAGGGGGCGAGACTATGGCTACACCTTC; CDR3 protein: CASSYSSRGRDYGYTF
D gene: NA; clone size: NA; V gene: TRBV6-5; J gene: TRBJ2-2; CDR3 DNA: TGTGCCAGCAGTTACTCCCAGGATCACACCGGGGAGCTGTTTTTT; CDR3 protein: CASSYSQDHTGELFF
D gene: TRBD1; clone size: few; V gene: TRBV23-1; J gene: TRBJ2-3; CDR3 DNA: TGCGCCAGCAGTCTTAGACAGGGCACAGAGGGCGATACGCAGTATTTT; CDR3 protein: CASSLRQGTEGDTQYF
D gene: NA; clone size: once; V gene: TRBV2; J gene: TRBJ1-5; CDR3 DNA: TGTGCCAGCGTTGGCCGGGACGGTAAAAATCAGCCCCAGCATTTT; CDR3 protein: CASVGRDGKNQPQHF
D gene: NA; clone size: NA; V gene: TRBV7-9; J gene: TRBJ2-7; CDR3 DNA: TGTGCCAGCAGCGATAACCGGGTTGCGAGCTACGAGCAGTACTTC; CDR3 protein: CASSDNRVASYEQYF
D gene: NA; clone size: NA; V gene: TRBV7-8; J gene: TRBJ2-1; CDR3 DNA: TGTGCCAGCAGCCCGGGTTACAATGAGCAGTTCTTC; CDR3 protein: CASSPGYNEQFF
D gene: NA; clone size: NA; V gene: TRBV5-1; J gene: TRBJ2-1; CDR3 DNA: TGCGCCAGCAGCTTGGCCTGGGGCGGTAGTGATGAGCAGTTCTTC; CDR3 protein: CASSLAWGGSDEQFF
D gene: TRBD2; clone size: NA; V gene: TRBV2; J gene: TRBJ2-1; CDR3 DNA: TGTGCCAGCAGTGTATGGGAGAGCGGGGGCCCCCCCTACAATGAGCAGTTCTTC; CDR3 protein: CASSVWESGGPPYNEQFF
D gene: NA; clone size: few; V gene: TRBV7-9; J gene: TRBJ1-1; CDR3 DNA: TGTGCCAGCAGCCGTCGGCGACGAAACACTGAAGCTTTCTTT; CDR3 protein: CASSRRRRNTEAFF
D gene: TRBD1; clone size: NA; V gene: TRBV5-4; J gene: TRBJ2-2; CDR3 DNA: TGTGCCAGCAGCCGGGACAGGGATCCCGGGGAGCTGTTTTTT; CDR3 protein: CASSRDRDPGELFF
D gene: NA; clone size: NA; V gene: TRBV5-1; J gene: TRBJ2-3; CDR3 DNA: TGCGCCAGCAGCTTGGGGGGAATGGGCAGAGGTACGCAGTATTTT; CDR3 protein: CASSLGGMGRGTQYF
D gene: TRBD2; clone size: NA; V gene: TRBV4-3; J gene: TRBJ2-1; CDR3 DNA: TGCGCCAGCAGCCAAGTTCTAGCGGACAATGAGCAGTTCTTC; CDR3 protein: CASSQVLADNEQFF
D gene: TRBD1; clone size: few; V gene: TRBV4-2; J gene: TRBJ2-2; CDR3 DNA: TGTGCCAGTAGCCTCGGGACAGGGATTACCGGGGAGCTGTTTTTT; CDR3 protein: CASSLGTGITGELFF
D gene: TRBD2; clone size: few; V gene: TRBV25-1; J gene: TRBJ2-1; CDR3 DNA: TGTGCCAGCAGTGAACGGGCGGGGGGTGACAATGAGCAGTTCTTC; CDR3 protein: CASSERAGGDNEQFF
D gene: NA; clone size: few; V gene: TRBV7-9; J gene: TRBJ2-3; CDR3 DNA: TGTGCCAGCAGCTTAGGAGGCCCACACACAGATACGCAGTATTTT; CDR3 protein: CASSLGGPHTDTQYF
D gene: NA; clone size: few; V gene: TRBV29-1; J gene: TRBJ1-2; CDR3 DNA: TGCAGCGTTGAAGAACGCGTTGGCTACACCTTC; CDR3 protein: CSVEERVGYTF
D gene: NA; clone size: NA; V gene: TRBV6-6; J gene: TRBJ1-6; CDR3 DNA: TGTGCCAGCAGTCCATACCCAAAACAGGGTTCACCCCTCCACTTT; CDR3 protein: CASSPYPKQGSPLHF
D gene: TRBD1; clone size: NA; V gene: TRBV2; J gene: TRBJ2-7; CDR3 DNA: TGTGCCAGCAGGAACGCCGGGACAGGGGGTTCCGAGCAGTACTTC; CDR3 protein: CASRNAGTGGSEQYF
D gene: NA; clone size: NA; V gene: TRBV7-9; J gene: TRBJ1-1; CDR3 DNA: TGTGCCAGCAGCCCACCCGAGAGACCTGGGCGAGTCTTT; CDR3 protein: CASSPPERPGRVF
D gene: TRBD1; clone size: NA; V gene: TRBV6-1; J gene: TRBJ1-4; CDR3 DNA: TGTGCCAGCAGTGAAGCTCCCGGGACAGCAACTAATGAAAAACTGTTTTTT; CDR3 protein: CASSEAPGTATNEKLFF